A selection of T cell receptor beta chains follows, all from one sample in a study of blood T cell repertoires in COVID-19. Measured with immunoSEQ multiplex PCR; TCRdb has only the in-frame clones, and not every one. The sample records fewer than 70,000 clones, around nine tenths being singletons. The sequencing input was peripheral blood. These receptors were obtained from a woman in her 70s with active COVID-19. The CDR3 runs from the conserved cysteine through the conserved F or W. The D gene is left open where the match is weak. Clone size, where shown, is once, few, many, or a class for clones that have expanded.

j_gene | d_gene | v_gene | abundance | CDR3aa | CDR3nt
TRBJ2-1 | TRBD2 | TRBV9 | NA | CASSPQTSVIFYNEQFF | TGTGCCAGCAGCCCCCAGACTAGCGTCATTTTCTACAATGAGCAGTTCTTC
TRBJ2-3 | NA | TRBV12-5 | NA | CASGLGTAYSADTQYF | TGTGCTAGTGGTTTGGGTACCGCTTATAGTGCGGATACGCAGTATTTT
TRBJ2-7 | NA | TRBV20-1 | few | CSALRSDEQYF | TGCAGTGCTCTCAGGTCTGACGAGCAGTACTTC
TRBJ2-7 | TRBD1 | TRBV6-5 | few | CATIRQGHNVYEQYF | TGTGCCACCATAAGACAGGGTCATAACGTTTACGAGCAGTACTTC
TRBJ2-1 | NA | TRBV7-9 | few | CASSPLNQRPGNEQFF | TGTGCCAGCAGCCCCCTAAACCAGCGGCCGGGAAATGAGCAGTTCTTC
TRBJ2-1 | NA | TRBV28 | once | CASSFSRDNEQFF | TGTGCCAGCTCATTTTCCAGGGACAATGAGCAGTTCTTC
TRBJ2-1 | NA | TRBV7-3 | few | CASSSRNNEQFF | TGTGCCAGCAGCTCTAGAAACAATGAGCAGTTCTTC
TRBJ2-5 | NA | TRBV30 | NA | CAWIGGKETQYF | TGTGCCTGGATAGGCGGCAAAGAGACCCAGTACTTC
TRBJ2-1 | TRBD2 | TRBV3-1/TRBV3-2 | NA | CASSQDFLAVQFLHEQFF | TGTGCCAGCAGCCAAGATTTCCTAGCGGTCCAATTTCTCCATGAGCAGTTCTTC
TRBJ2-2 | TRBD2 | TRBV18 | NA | CASSPSSAGVSTGELFF | TGTGCCAGCTCACCCTCATCAGCGGGAGTTAGCACCGGGGAGCTGTTTTTT